This TCR beta chain originates from a study of shared clonotypes between healthy human individuals. As for the study in general: Two women and a few men aged 18 to 49 served as donors. The study used three CD4 naive, three CD4 memory, two CD8 naive and one CD8 memory plate per donor. Study-level results: Compared with memory subsets, naive subsets generally had larger estimated richness.

Some clones are missing from TCRdb's copy, which holds only in-frame ones; the method was immunoSEQ multiplex PCR. The table has some 2.4 million clones, 90% to 95% seen once. A CD45RA+ naive subset and a CD45RA-negative memory subset were split from CD4+ cells. This clone was detected only a few times. Its antigen is as yet unknown. Germline trimming cut 3 bases from V and 0 bases from J; bases unmatched to any gene: 4. In germline, CDR1 is SEHNR, CDR2 FQNEAQ (reference sequence). This CDR3 is built from 15 residues. The source of this sequence is a young man in good health. Some clones in this sample may be carry-over from other donors' samples. The J gene is TRBJ1-2, the V gene TRBV7-9; 7 bases fit TRBD1. Material for sequencing was naive CD4+ T cells from PBMCs. As for subset: CD45RA+ positively selected. The CDR3 sequence: CASSLTGRTNYGYTF. CDR3 nucleotide sequence: TGTGCCAGCAGCTTGACAGGGCGGACTAACTATGGCTACACCTTC.